The 26 T cell receptor beta chains below all came from one sample that was sequenced in a study of metastatic and nonmetastatic thyroid tumors. None of the patients had undergone any treatment ahead of thyroid surgery. TCRdb reanalyzed the PCR reads with MiXCR. The sample lists 30,000 to 40,000 clones; roughly 36% were seen once. Sequencing used tumor tissue. Receptor source: a female donor with papillary thyroid cancer or a benign thyroid nodule (not recorded which). Some clones in this sample may be carry-over from other donors' samples.

By its share, this clone is medium-sized. The V gene is TRBV11-1, the J gene TRBJ2-7; tentative D call: TRBD2 (6 bases). Germline lookup yields CDR1 SGHAT and CDR2 FQDESV (reference sequence). Trimming removed 4 bases at V and 7 bases at J, with 17 bases between. This CDR3 contains 14 residues. The chain's CDR3 is CASSSRGRSKEQYF. The CDR3 DNA is TGTGCCAGCAGCTCTCGGGGGAGGTCAAAAGAGCAGTACTTC.

This clone was observed a handful of times. This chain uses TRBV20-1 with TRBJ2-3; possible D gene TRBD1, 5 bases. V was shortened by 6 bases and J by 0 bases, with 13 bases between the two germline ends. CDR1 is DFQATT and CDR2 is SNEGSKA in the germline V gene (reference sequence). The CDR3 spans 14 residues. CDR3 protein: CSAMGPGSTDTQYF. The CDR3 region has the DNA TGCAGTGCCATGGGCCCAGGGAGCACAGATACGCAGTATTTT.

The chain employs TRBV5-1 and TRBJ2-5; no reliable D call. Trimming took 3 bases from V and 5 from J, leaving 8 bases between them. The CDR3 is 12 amino acids. Per germline, CDR1 SGHRS and CDR2 YFSETQ. The DNA for the CDR3 is TGCGCCAGCAGCTCCCCCCGGGAGACCCAGTACTTC. Amino acids: CASSSPRETQYF.

This clone occurred a few times. This chain connects TRBV6-1 to TRBJ2-3, with D perhaps matching TRBD1 (6 bases). The CDR3 has 15 residues. Germline V gene sequence: CDR1 MNHNS, CDR2 SASEGT. The V end was cut by 7 bases, the J end by 2 bases, with 16 bases between. CDR3 coding DNA: TGTGCCAGCACCCTGACAGGATTTAACACAGATACGCAGTATTTT. It yields the protein CASTLTGFNTDTQYF.

The chain couples TRBV27 to TRBJ2-2, with D maybe TRBD2 (5 bases). CDR3 size: 15 residues. Trimming removed 1 base from V and 4 bases from J, with 10 bases in between. Per germline, CDR1 MNHEY and CDR2 SMNVEV (reference sequence). CDR3 in DNA: TGTGCCAGCAGTTTATTCGGGGTCGGCACCGGGGAGCTGTTTTTT. Protein: CASSLFGVGTGELFF.

This chain uses TRBV19 with TRBJ1-2; D may be TRBD1 (6 bases). CDR1 is LNHDA and CDR2 is SQIVND in the germline V gene (reference sequence). This CDR3 has 14 residues. V lost 3 bases and J lost 6, with 14 bases in between. The CDR3 nucleotides are TGTGCCAGTAGTATGTTGGGGGCGCTCGATGGCTACACCTTC. This encodes CASSMLGALDGYTF.

This clone was found a few times. Its ends do not fully match the called genes, so a read error is possible. The CDR3 coding sequence is TGTGCCACCAGCGTTAGACAGGGGGTCTACAGTGAGCAGTTCTTC. Encoded protein: CATSVRQGVYSEQFF. J is TRBJ2-1 and V is TRBV15; 9 positions match TRBD1. This CDR3 is 15 amino acids long. Germline values: CDR1 LNHNV, CDR2 YYDKDF (reference sequence).

The V gene is TRBV27, the J gene TRBJ2-3; no firm D call. CDR1 is MNHEY and CDR2 is SMNVEV in the germline V gene (reference sequence). This CDR3 has 13 residues. Trimming took 8 bases from V and 6 from J, leaving 15 bases between them. The CDR3 DNA follows: TGTGCCAGCGGTCTAGGTGTTGTGGATACGCAGTATTTT. Encoded protein: CASGLGVVDTQYF.

This clone was seen more than once but under ten times. This rearrangement joins TRBV2 to TRBJ1-1; D is unclear. The CDR3 contains 13 residues. Germline CDR1 and CDR2: SNHLY and FYNNEI. V lost 6 bases and J lost 0, with 8 bases in between. The CDR3, as DNA: TGTGCCAGCAGACAGCAGATGAACACTGAAGCTTTCTTT. Protein product: CASRQQMNTEAFF.

The chain has TRBV20-1 and TRBJ2-1; TRBD2 aligns across 13 bases. Germline CDR1 and CDR2: DFQATT and SNEGSKA (reference sequence). The CDR3 contains 15 residues. The ends lost 3 bases at V and 7 bases at J; junction bases unmatched: 6. The CDR3 DNA is TGCAGTGCTAGGCCGGGACTAGCGGGACGGAATGAGCAGTTCTTC. It is translated as CSARPGLAGRNEQFF.

CDR3 protein: CASSQEFGALNSPLHF. The CDR3 DNA follows: TGTGCCAGCAGCCAAGAGTTCGGGGCGCTCAATTCACCCCTCCACTTT. The chain employs TRBV3-1 and TRBJ1-6, with D possibly TRBD1 on 5 matching bases. The CDR3 contains 16 residues. Looked up from germline, CDR1 is LGHDT and CDR2 is YNNKEL (reference sequence). With 0 bases removed from V and 7 bases from J, the gap between germline ends came to 13 bases.

This clone turned up a few times. V is TRBV28 and J is TRBJ1-2; TRBD1 matches at 8 bases. The CDR3 spans 13 residues. V gave up 7 bases and J gave up 11 bases; unmatched junction bases: 12. CDR1 is MDHEN and CDR2 is SYDVKM in the germline V gene. The CDR3 DNA is TGTGCCAGCATCACACAGGGGGTATATGAATACACCTTC. It codes for CASITQGVYEYTF.

This chain joins TRBV7-9 and TRBJ2-7; 7 nucleotides align to TRBD2. In germline, CDR1 is SEHNR, CDR2 FQNEAQ (reference sequence). The CDR3 is made up of 14 amino acids. V lost 3 bases, J lost 2 bases, and 4 bases stayed unmatched. CDR3 nucleotide sequence: TGTGCCAGCAGCTTTACTAGCGTAACCTACGAGCAGTACTTC. It specifies CASSFTSVTYEQYF.

This clone was seen only a few times. This chain connects TRBV28 to TRBJ2-7, with D possibly matching TRBD1 (6 bases). Trimming pared 4 bases from V and 2 bases from J, leaving 21 bases between. The CDR3 contains 17 residues. From germline, CDR1 is MDHEN and CDR2 SYDVKM. The chain's CDR3 is CASSSLLFSDRTYEQYF. As DNA, the CDR3 is TGTGCCAGCAGTTCATTGTTATTCTCGGACAGAACCTACGAGCAGTACTTC.

This chain uses TRBV7-2 with TRBJ1-1; the D is unclear. In germline, CDR1 is SGHTA, CDR2 FQGNSA. The CDR3 loop spans 14 amino acids. Trimming cost V 4 bases and J 4 bases, with 13 bases left between them. This chain's CDR3 is CASSSSPASTEAFF. In DNA form, the CDR3 reads TGTGCCAGCAGCTCAAGTCCGGCTAGCACTGAAGCTTTCTTT.

This clone has a count of ten or more. In DNA form, the CDR3 reads TGTGCCAGCAGTGAGACTAGCGGGCGGAAGACCCAGTACTTC. Its translation: CASSETSGRKTQYF. The chain links TRBV2 to TRBJ2-5; TRBD2 agrees at 10 bases. The CDR3 consists of 14 residues. V gave up 3 bases and J gave up 6 bases; unmatched junction bases: 4. Looked up from germline, CDR1 is SNHLY and CDR2 is FYNNEI.

This chain uses TRBV18 with TRBJ2-7, with D perhaps matching TRBD1 or TRBD2 (5 bases each). The CDR3 loop spans 15 amino acids. V was pared by 0 bases and J by 3 bases, with 12 bases between. From germline, CDR1 is KGHSH and CDR2 LQKENI. CDR3 loop: CASSPPGTGNYEQYF. CDR3 bases: TGTGCCAGCTCACCACCAGGGACGGGAAACTACGAGCAGTACTTC.

V gene TRBV6-1 combines with J gene TRBJ1-2; 9 nucleotides match TRBD1. J gave up 4 bases and V 5 bases, and 8 bases lay outside the gene matches. Germline V gene data show CDR1 as MNHNS and CDR2 as SASEGT. The CDR3 runs to 15 residues. The CDR3 loop reads CASSTQGQGGYGYTF. The CDR3 nucleotides read TGTGCCAGCAGTACCCAGGGACAGGGCGGCTATGGCTACACCTTC.

V and J are TRBV7-2 and TRBJ2-1, with a weak D call TRBD1 (6 bases). V was shortened by 3 bases and J by 9 bases, with 21 bases between the two germline ends. The CDR3 has 16 amino acids. Per germline, CDR1 SGHTA and CDR2 FQGNSA. CDR3 DNA: TGTGCCAGCAGCTTGGCTCGGACAGCAGGAGTTGGTGAGCAGTTCTTC. The encoded protein is CASSLARTAGVGEQFF.

This clone was observed a few times. The gene calls are TRBV10-1 and TRBJ2-1; no definite D call. V dropped 1 base and J dropped 0 bases, with 7 bases sitting between them. This CDR3 region has 15 residues. The germline gives CDR1 WNHNN, CDR2 SYGVQD (reference sequence). CDR3 sequence: CASSEFGDSYNEQFF. The CDR3 region has the DNA TGCGCCAGCAGTGAGTTCGGCGACTCCTACAATGAGCAGTTCTTC.

This chain uses TRBV30 with TRBJ2-3; 10 nucleotides match TRBD2. This CDR3 region has 14 residues. Germline V CDR1 and CDR2: GTSNPN, SVGIG (reference sequence). The trim removed 2 bases at V and 5 bases at J, leaving 4 bases unmatched. CDR3 in amino acids: CAWSSGLAIDTQYF. The CDR3 nucleotides read TGTGCCTGGAGTTCGGGACTAGCGATAGATACGCAGTATTTT.

This clone was observed a handful of times. The chain links TRBV6-2 or TRBV6-3 to TRBJ1-1; D not certain. This CDR3 region has 14 residues. Trimming removed 2 bases from V and 8 bases from J, with 15 bases in between. Germline V gives CDR1 MNHEY, CDR2 SVGEGT. The CDR3 is CASSYAARSPEAFF. The CDR3 DNA follows: TGTGCCAGCAGTTACGCAGCCAGGAGCCCAGAAGCTTTCTTT.

This clone was seen more than once but under ten times. For the CDR3, the DNA is TGTGCCAGCGGGGAGAGGGGGTTTCAGCCCCAGCATTTT. This sequence encodes CASGERGFQPQHF. The chain carries TRBV28 and TRBJ1-5; possible D gene TRBD1, 6 bases. This CDR3 has 13 residues. CDR1 is MDHEN and CDR2 is SYDVKM in the germline V gene. V dropped 8 bases and J dropped 6 bases, with 14 bases sitting between them.

This clone was seen only a few times. The chain combines TRBV12-3 or TRBV12-4 with TRBJ2-3; TRBD1 agrees at 8 bases. There are 12 residues in the CDR3. The V and J ends lost 5 bases and 10 bases, in that order; junction bases with no gene match: 5. The CDR3 sequence: CASSQDRGPQYF. CDR3 nucleotide sequence: TGTGCCAGCAGTCAAGACAGGGGACCGCAGTATTTT.

This clone has more than one count but fewer than ten. This chain joins TRBV19 and TRBJ1-2, with 11 bases matching TRBD1. Germline V gene sequence: CDR1 LNHDA, CDR2 SQIVND (reference sequence). The V and J ends lost 4 bases and 7 bases, in that order; junction bases with no gene match: 8. There are 15 residues in the CDR3. CDR3 coding DNA: TGTGCCAGTAGTAGCCCCGACGGACAGGGGGCTGGCTACACCTTC. Its protein is CASSSPDGQGAGYTF.

V is TRBV19 and J is TRBJ2-3; TRBD2 matches at 8 bases. The J segment lost 4 bases and the V segment lost 4 bases, leaving 7 bases of the junction unmatched. CDR1 LNHDA and CDR2 SQIVND come from the germline V gene (reference sequence). This CDR3 region has 15 residues. CDR3 DNA sequence: TGTGCCAGTAGTACGCGAGCGGGAGTATCAGATACGCAGTATTTT. Its translation is CASSTRAGVSDTQYF.